The T cell receptor (beta chain) described here comes from a study of T cell repertoires in cytomegalovirus infection. For this clonotype: Antigen unknown.

TCRdb independently ran MiXCR on the reads; one entry per CDR3 protein. The sample shows roughly 150,000 distinct CDR3 sequences, 25% to 35% of them seen only once. The CDR3 extends over 14 amino acids. V lost 6 bases and J lost 3, with 17 bases in between. Germline lookup yields CDR1 SQVTM and CDR2 ANQGSEA. The sequence derives from a human donor in good health (CMV status not recorded). Some clones in this sample may be carry-over from other donors' samples. This rearrangement joins TRBV29-1 to TRBJ1-2; tentatively, D is TRBD1 (5 bases). Sequencing used CD8+ T cells from cultured PBMCs, obtained from culture after CMV antigen stimulation. CDR3 protein: CSVESPGTYYGYTF. CDR3 bases: TGCAGCGTCGAATCCCCGGGGACCTACTATGGCTACACCTTC. The full variable domain, rest sourced from reference TRBV29-1 and TRBJ1-2, is SAVISQKPSRDICQRGTSLTIQCQVDSQVTMMFWYRQQPGQSLTLIATANQGSEATYESGFVIDKFPISRPNLTFSTLTVSNMSPEDSSIYLCSVESPGTYYGYTFGSGTRLTVV.